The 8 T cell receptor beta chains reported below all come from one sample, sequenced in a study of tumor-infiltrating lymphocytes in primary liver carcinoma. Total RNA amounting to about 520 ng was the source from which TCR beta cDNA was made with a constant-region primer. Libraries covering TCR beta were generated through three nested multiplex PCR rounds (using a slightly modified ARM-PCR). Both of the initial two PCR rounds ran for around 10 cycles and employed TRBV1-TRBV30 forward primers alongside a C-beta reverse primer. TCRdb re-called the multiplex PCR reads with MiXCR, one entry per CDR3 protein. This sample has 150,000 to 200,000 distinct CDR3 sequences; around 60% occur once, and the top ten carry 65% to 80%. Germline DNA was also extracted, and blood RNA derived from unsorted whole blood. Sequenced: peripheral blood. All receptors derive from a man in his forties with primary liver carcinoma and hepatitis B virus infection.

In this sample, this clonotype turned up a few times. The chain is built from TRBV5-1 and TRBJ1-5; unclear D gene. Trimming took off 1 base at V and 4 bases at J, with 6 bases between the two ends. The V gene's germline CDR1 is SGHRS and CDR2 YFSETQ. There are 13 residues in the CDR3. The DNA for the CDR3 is TGCGCCAGCAGCTTGATGGGGAATCAGCCCCAGCATTTT. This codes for CASSLMGNQPQHF.

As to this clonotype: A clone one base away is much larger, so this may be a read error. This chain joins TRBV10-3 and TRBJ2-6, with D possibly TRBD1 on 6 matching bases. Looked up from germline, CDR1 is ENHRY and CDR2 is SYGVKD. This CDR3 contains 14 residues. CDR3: CVIRDNSGANVLTF. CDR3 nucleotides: TGTGTCATCAGGGACAACTCTGGGGCCAACGTCCTGACTTTC.

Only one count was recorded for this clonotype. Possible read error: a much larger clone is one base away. CDR3 coding DNA: TGTGCCAGCAGCTTAGGGGACATGGACACCGGGGAGCTGTTTTTT. Protein: CASSLGDMDTGELFF. The chain carries TRBV13 and TRBJ2-2, with a possible D match to TRBD1 (5 bases). V was shortened by 0 bases and J by 3 bases, with 8 bases between the two germline ends. CDR1 is PRHDT, CDR2 FYEKMQ, per germline (reference sequence). The CDR3 is 15 amino acids.

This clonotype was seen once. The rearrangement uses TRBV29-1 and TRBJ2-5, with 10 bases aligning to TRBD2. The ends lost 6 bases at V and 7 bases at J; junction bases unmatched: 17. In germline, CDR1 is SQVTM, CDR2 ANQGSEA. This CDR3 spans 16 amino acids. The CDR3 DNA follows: TGCAGCGTCGATATCGGGACTAGCGAGAGTATTGGGACCCAGTACTTC. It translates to CSVDIGTSESIGTQYF.

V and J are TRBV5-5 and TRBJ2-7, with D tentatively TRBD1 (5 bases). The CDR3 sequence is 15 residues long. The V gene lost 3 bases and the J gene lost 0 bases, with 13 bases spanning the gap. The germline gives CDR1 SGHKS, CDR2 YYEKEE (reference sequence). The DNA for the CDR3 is TGTGCCAGCAGCTACCCGACAGAGGCCTCCTACGAGCAGTACTTC. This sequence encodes CASSYPTEASYEQYF.

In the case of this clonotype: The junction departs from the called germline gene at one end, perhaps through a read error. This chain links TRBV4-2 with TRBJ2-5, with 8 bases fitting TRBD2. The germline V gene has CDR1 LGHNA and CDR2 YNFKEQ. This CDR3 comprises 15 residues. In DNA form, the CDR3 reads TGTGCCAGCAGCCAAGATCGGGAGGGCCAAGTGACCCAGTACTTC. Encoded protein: CASSQDREGQVTQYF.

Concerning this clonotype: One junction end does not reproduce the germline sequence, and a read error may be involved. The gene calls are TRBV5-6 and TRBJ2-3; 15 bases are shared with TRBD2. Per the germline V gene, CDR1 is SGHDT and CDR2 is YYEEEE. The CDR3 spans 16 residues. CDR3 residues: CAGSPGLAGGGDTQYF. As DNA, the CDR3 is TGTGCCGGCAGCCCGGGACTAGCGGGAGGAGGAGATACGCAGTATTTT.

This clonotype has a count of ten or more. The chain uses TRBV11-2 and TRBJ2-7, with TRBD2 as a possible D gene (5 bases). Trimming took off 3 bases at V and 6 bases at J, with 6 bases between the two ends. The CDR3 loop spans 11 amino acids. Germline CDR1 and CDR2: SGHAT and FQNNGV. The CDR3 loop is CASSFGVEQYF. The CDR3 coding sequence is TGTGCCAGCAGCTTCGGGGTCGAGCAGTACTTC.